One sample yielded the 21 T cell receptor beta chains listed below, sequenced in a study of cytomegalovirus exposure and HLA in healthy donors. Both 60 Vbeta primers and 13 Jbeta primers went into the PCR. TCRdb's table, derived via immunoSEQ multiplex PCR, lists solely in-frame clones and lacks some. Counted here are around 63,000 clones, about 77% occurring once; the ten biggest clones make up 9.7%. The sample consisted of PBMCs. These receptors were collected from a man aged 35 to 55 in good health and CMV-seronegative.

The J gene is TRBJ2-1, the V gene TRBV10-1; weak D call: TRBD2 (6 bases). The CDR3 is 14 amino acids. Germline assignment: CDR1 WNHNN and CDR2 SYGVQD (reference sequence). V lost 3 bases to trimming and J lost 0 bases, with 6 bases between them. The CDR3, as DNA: TGCGCCAGCAGTGACGGGGGCTCCTACAATGAGCAGTTCTTC. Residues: CASSDGGSYNEQFF.

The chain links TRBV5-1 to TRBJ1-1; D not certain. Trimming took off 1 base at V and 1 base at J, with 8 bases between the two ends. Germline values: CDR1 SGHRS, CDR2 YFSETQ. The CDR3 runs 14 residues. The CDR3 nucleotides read TGCGCCAGCAGCTTGCGGGGTAGGAACACTGAAGCTTTCTTT. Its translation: CASSLRGRNTEAFF.

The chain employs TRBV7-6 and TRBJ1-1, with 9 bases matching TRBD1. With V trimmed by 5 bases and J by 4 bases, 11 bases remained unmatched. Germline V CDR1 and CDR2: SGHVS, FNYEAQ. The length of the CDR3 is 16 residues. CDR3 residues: CASSVLPTGGSTEAFF. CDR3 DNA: TGTGCCAGCAGCGTACTCCCGACAGGGGGGAGCACTGAAGCTTTCTTT. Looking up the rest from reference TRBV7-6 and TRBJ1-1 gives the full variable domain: GAGVSQSPRYKVTKRGQDVALRCDPISGHVSLYWYRQALGQGPEFLTYFNYEAQQDKSGLPNDRFSAERPEGSISTLTIQRTEQRDSAMYRCASSVLPTGGSTEAFFGQGTRLTVV.

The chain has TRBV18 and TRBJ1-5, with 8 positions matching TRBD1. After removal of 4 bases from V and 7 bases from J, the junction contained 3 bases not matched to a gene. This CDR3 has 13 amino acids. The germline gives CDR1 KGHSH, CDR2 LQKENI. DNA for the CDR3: TGTGCCAGCTCACAGCAGGGGGCGCAGCCCCAGCATTTT. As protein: CASSQQGAQPQHF.

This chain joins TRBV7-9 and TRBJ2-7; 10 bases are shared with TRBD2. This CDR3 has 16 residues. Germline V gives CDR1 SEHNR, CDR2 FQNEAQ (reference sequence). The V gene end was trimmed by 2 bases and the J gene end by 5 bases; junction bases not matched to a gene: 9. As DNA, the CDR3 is TGTGCCAGCAGCTTATGGTTAGCGGGGGGTCCAAACGAGCAGTACTTC. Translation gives CASSLWLAGGPNEQYF.

The CDR3 region is CSGRDSQETQYF. The CDR3 region has the DNA TGCAGCGGTAGGGACAGCCAAGAGACCCAGTACTTC. The chain joins TRBV29-1 to TRBJ2-5; 7 nucleotides align to TRBD1. V shed 7 bases, J shed 1 base, and the junction held 3 bases outside the gene matches. The germline CDR1 and CDR2 sequences are SQVTM and ANQGSEA. The CDR3 runs to 12 residues.

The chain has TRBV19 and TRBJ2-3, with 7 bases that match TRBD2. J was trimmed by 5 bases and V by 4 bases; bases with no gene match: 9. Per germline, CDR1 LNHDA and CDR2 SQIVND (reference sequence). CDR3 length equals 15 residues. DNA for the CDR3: TGTGCCAGTAGTACCTTAAGACTAGCCGGAGATACGCAGTATTTT. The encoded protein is CASSTLRLAGDTQYF.

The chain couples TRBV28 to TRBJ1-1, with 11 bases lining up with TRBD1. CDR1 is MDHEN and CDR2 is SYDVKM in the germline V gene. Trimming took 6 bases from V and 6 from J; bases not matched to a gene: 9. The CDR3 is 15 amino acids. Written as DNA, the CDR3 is TGTGCCAGCAGCGGAACGGGACAGGGGGGTCCTGAAGCTTTCTTT. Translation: CASSGTGQGGPEAFF. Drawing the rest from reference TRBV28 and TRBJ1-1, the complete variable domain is DVKVTQSSRYLVKRTGEKVFLECVQDMDHENMFWYRQDPGLGLRLIYFSYDVKMKEKGDIPEGYSVSREKKERFSLILESASTNQTSMYLCASSGTGQGGPEAFFGQGTRLTVV.

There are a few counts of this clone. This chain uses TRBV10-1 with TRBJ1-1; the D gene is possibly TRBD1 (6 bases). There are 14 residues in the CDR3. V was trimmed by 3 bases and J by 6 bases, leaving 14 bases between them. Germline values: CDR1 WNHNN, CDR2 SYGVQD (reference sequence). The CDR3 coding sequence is TGCGCCAGCAGTGAAACAGGGATCAACTCTGAAGCTTTCTTT. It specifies CASSETGINSEAFF.

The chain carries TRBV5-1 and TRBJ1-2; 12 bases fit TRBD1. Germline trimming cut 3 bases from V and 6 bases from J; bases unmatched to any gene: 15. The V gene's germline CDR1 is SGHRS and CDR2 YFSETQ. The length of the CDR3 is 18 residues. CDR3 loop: CASSSAPTGTGGADGYTF. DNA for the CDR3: TGCGCCAGCAGCTCTGCACCGACCGGGACAGGGGGCGCGGATGGCTACACCTTC.

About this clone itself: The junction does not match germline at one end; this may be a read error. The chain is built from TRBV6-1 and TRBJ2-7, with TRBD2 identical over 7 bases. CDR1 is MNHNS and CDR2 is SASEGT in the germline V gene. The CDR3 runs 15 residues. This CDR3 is CASREDALGRDEQYF. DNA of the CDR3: TGTGCCAGCAGAGAAGATGCTTTGGGGAGGGACGAGCAGTACTTC.

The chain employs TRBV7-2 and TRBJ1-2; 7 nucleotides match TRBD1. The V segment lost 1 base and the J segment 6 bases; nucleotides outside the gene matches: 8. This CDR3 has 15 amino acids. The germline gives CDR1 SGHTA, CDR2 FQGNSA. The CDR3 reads CASSLGQGVGDGYTF. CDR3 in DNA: TGTGCCAGCAGCTTAGGCCAGGGGGTAGGCGATGGCTACACCTTC.

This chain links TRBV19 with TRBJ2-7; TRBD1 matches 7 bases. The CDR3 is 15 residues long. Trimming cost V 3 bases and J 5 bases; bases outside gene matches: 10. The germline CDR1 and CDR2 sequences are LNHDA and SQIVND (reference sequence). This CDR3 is CASSMESLGTDEQYF. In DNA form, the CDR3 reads TGTGCCAGTAGTATGGAGTCTCTGGGGACAGACGAGCAGTACTTC.

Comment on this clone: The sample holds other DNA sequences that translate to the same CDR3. DNA of the CDR3: TGCGCCAGCAGCTTGGCCGGGACAGGCGACTATGGCTACACCTTC. Protein sequence: CASSLAGTGDYGYTF. This chain uses TRBV5-1 with TRBJ1-2; TRBD1 matches at 8 bases. The CDR3 spans 15 residues. With V trimmed by 0 bases and J by 3 bases, 4 bases remained unmatched. Germline V gene lookup returns CDR1 SGHRS and CDR2 YFSETQ.

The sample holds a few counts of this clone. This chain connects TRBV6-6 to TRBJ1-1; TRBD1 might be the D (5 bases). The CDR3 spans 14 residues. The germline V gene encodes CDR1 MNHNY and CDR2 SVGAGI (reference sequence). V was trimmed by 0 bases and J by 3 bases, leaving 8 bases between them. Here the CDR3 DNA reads TGTGCCAGCAGTTACTCGGGGCCGGACACTGAAGCTTTCTTT. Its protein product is CASSYSGPDTEAFF.

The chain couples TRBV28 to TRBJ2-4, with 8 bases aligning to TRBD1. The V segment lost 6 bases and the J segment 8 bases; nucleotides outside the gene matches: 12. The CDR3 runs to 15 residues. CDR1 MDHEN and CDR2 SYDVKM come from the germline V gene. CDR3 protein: CASSLGTGKPDIQYF. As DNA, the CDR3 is TGTGCCAGCAGCCTAGGGACAGGAAAACCAGACATTCAGTACTTC.

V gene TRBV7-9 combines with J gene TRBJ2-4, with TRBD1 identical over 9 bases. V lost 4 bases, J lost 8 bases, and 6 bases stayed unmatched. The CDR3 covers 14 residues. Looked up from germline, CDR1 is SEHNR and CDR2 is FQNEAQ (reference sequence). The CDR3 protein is CASSSTGGEDIQYF. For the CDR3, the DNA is TGTGCCAGCAGCTCGACAGGGGGTGAAGACATTCAGTACTTC.

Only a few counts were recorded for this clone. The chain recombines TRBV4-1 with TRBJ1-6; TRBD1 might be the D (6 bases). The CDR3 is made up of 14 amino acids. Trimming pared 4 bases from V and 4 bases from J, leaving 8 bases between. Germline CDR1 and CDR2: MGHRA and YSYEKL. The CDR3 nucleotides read TGCGCCAGCAGCCCAGGACAGTATAATTCACCCCTCCACTTT. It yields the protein CASSPGQYNSPLHF.

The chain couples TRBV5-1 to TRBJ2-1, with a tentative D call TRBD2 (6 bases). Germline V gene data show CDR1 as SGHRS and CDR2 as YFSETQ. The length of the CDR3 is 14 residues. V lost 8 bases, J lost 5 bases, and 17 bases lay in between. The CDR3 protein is CARTGTDTDNEQFF. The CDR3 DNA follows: TGCGCCAGAACGGGGACTGACACTGACAATGAGCAGTTCTTC.

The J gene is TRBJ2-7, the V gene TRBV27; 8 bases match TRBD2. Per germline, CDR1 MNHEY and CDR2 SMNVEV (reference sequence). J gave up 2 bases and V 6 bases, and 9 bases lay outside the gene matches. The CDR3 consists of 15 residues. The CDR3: CASSRAVAGPYEQYF. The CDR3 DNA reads TGTGCCAGCAGCCGGGCCGTAGCGGGGCCCTACGAGCAGTACTTC.

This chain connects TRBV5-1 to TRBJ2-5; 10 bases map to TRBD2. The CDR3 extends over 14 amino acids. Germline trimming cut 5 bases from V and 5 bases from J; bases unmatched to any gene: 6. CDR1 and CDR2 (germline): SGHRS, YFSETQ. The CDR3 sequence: CASREAGGRETQYF. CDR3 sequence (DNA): TGCGCCAGCAGGGAAGCGGGGGGGCGCGAGACCCAGTACTTC. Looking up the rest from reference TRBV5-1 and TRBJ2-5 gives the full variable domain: KAGVTQTPRYLIKTRGQQVTLSCSPISGHRSVSWYQQTPGQGLQFLFEYFSETQRNKGNFPGRFSGRQFSNSRSEMNVSTLELGDSALYLCASREAGGRETQYFGPGTRLLVL.